What follows are 15 T cell receptor beta chains derived from one specimen sequenced in a study of cytomegalovirus exposure and HLA in healthy donors. Assay: immunoSEQ multiplex PCR; the TCRdb copy retains only in-frame clones and omits some. The sample consists of 250,000 to 350,000 clones, roughly 88% of them appearing once. Source material: PBMCs. The source is a woman aged 18 to 35 in good health and CMV-seronegative.

This chain links TRBV9 with TRBJ2-2; D may be TRBD2 (5 bases). The V gene's germline CDR1 is SGDLS and CDR2 YYNGEE. The CDR3 length is 15 residues. V was clipped by 0 bases and J by 7 bases, with 13 bases between them. The chain's CDR3 is CASSVVPKGDGELFF. The CDR3 DNA is TGTGCCAGCAGCGTAGTTCCCAAGGGAGACGGGGAGCTGTTTTTT.

J is TRBJ2-1 and V is TRBV5-1, with D uncertain. The germline CDR1 and CDR2 sequences are SGHRS and YFSETQ. Deletions cut 2 bases from V and 7 bases from J, with 10 bases between. CDR3 length: 13 amino acids. The CDR3 DNA is TGCGCCAGCAGCTTAGTTGTTCGGAATGAGCAGTTCTTC. It encodes CASSLVVRNEQFF.

The chain is built from TRBV5-8 and TRBJ2-6; D is possibly TRBD2 (6 bases). The CDR3 has 15 residues. V shed 5 bases and J shed 5 bases, with 14 bases lying between them. Germline CDR1 SGHTS, CDR2 YDEGEE. The CDR3 here is CASRLRGLRANVLTF. Written as DNA, the CDR3 is TGTGCCAGCAGGCTCCGGGGACTCAGGGCCAACGTCCTGACTTTC.

The V and J genes are TRBV6-5 and TRBJ2-3, with 9 bases matching TRBD1. The ends lost 2 bases at V and 3 bases at J; junction bases unmatched: 0. The germline V gene has CDR1 MNHEY and CDR2 SVGAGI. This CDR3 is 14 amino acids long. The CDR3 DNA follows: TGTGCCAGCAGTTACGACAGGGGGACAGATACGCAGTATTTT. Translation: CASSYDRGTDTQYF.

This clone was seen only once. The chain joins TRBV2 to TRBJ2-1; D is possibly TRBD2 (6 bases). The CDR3 is 14 amino acids. Trimming removed 4 bases from V and 12 bases from J, with 19 bases in between. Germline-derived CDR1 and CDR2 are SNHLY and FYNNEI. CDR3 amino acids: CASSGGLYAGSQFF. CDR3 sequence (DNA): TGTGCCAGCAGTGGAGGACTATACGCCGGTTCGCAGTTCTTC.

This CDR3 is CASSFGGVSTGELFF. The CDR3 DNA reads TGTGCCAGCAGTTTCGGGGGGGTTAGCACCGGGGAGCTGTTTTTT. The chain links TRBV27 to TRBJ2-2; 8 bases line up with TRBD2. Germline V CDR1 and CDR2: MNHEY, SMNVEV (reference sequence). The CDR3 covers 15 residues. The V and J ends lost 3 bases and 4 bases, in that order; junction bases with no gene match: 4.

The chain is built from TRBV6-1 and TRBJ1-1; 8 positions match TRBD1. This CDR3 comprises 15 residues. After removal of 9 bases from V and 1 base from J, the junction contained 10 bases not matched to a gene. Germline assignment: CDR1 MNHNS and CDR2 SASEGT. CDR3 nucleotide sequence: TGTGCCAGACCGGGACAGGTTCAAACGAACACTGAAGCTTTCTTT. Translated, it gives CARPGQVQTNTEAFF.

The chain joins TRBV5-1 to TRBJ2-1, with a possible D match to TRBD2 (5 bases). The germline CDR1 and CDR2 sequences are SGHRS and YFSETQ. Trimming took 0 bases from V and 0 from J, leaving 13 bases between them. This CDR3 has 17 residues. The CDR3 sequence: CASSLAPERPSYNEQFF. The CDR3 region has the DNA TGCGCCAGCAGCTTGGCTCCGGAGCGGCCCTCCTACAATGAGCAGTTCTTC.

This rearrangement joins TRBV27 to TRBJ1-4; D unresolved. Trimming cost V 5 bases and J 0 bases, with 13 bases left between them. The CDR3 consists of 16 residues. Per germline, CDR1 MNHEY and CDR2 SMNVEV (reference sequence). As DNA, the CDR3 is TGTGCCAGCAGTCCCACCGGGGTCGCAACTAATGAAAAACTGTTTTTT. Translating it yields CASSPTGVATNEKLFF.

V usage is TRBV9 and J usage is TRBJ1-1; D is perhaps TRBD1 (6 bases). There are 14 residues in the CDR3. With 0 bases removed from V and 3 bases from J, the gap between germline ends came to 9 bases. Germline CDR1 SGDLS, CDR2 YYNGEE. The CDR3 DNA reads TGTGCCAGCAGCGTAGTGGCAGGGGACACTGAAGCTTTCTTT. As protein: CASSVVAGDTEAFF. The full variable domain, rest sourced from reference TRBV9 and TRBJ1-1, is DSGVTQTPKHLITATGQRVTLRCSPRSGDLSVYWYQQSLDQGLQFLIQYYNGEERAKGNILERFSAQQFPDLHSELNLSSLELGDSALYFCASSVVAGDTEAFFGQGTRLTVV.

The rearrangement links TRBV2 to TRBJ1-3; 9 bases are a match to TRBD1. V lost 6 bases and J lost 0; bases outside the gene matches: 6. The V gene's germline CDR1 is SNHLY and CDR2 FYNNEI. This CDR3 comprises 16 residues. CDR3 nucleotide sequence: TGTGCCAGCAGGGAGGACAGGGGACACTCTGGAAACACCATATATTTT. Translation: CASREDRGHSGNTIYF.

V gene TRBV29-1 combines with J gene TRBJ2-7; 12 nucleotides line up with TRBD1. Losses at the gene ends were 2 bases for V and 5 bases for J; bases not matched to a gene: 7. Germline loops: CDR1 SQVTM, CDR2 ANQGSEA. This CDR3 spans 15 amino acids. The CDR3 here is CSVESGQGAGDEQYF. The CDR3 nucleotides are TGCAGCGTTGAATCGGGACAGGGGGCCGGGGACGAGCAGTACTTC.

The chain links TRBV4-3 to TRBJ2-3; possibly TRBD2 for D (6 bases). With 0 bases removed from V and 4 bases from J, the gap between germline ends came to 14 bases. Per germline, CDR1 LGHNA and CDR2 YSLEER. CDR3 length: 16 residues. The CDR3 protein is CASSQEAAGWADTQYF. The CDR3 coding sequence is TGCGCCAGCAGCCAAGAAGCGGCGGGGTGGGCAGATACGCAGTATTTT.

This chain joins TRBV30 and TRBJ1-3; 7 bases fit TRBD1. The V gene end was trimmed by 3 bases and the J gene end by 0 bases; junction bases not matched to a gene: 5. Per germline, CDR1 GTSNPN and CDR2 SVGIG (reference sequence). CDR3 length: 15 amino acids. The CDR3 loop is CAWRCRGSSGNTIYF. CDR3 DNA sequence: TGTGCCTGGAGATGCAGGGGGTCCTCTGGAAACACCATATATTTT.

This clone appeared a few times. The J gene is TRBJ2-1, the V gene TRBV25-1; D uncertain. Trimming took off 8 bases at V and 5 bases at J, with 4 bases between the two ends. The V gene's germline CDR1 is MGHDK and CDR2 SYGVNS. The CDR3 covers 10 residues. The CDR3 loop is CASRDNEQFF. As DNA, the CDR3 is TGTGCCAGCCGGGACAATGAGCAGTTCTTC. Using reference TRBV25-1 and TRBJ2-1 for the parts outside the CDR3, the full variable domain is EADIYQTPRYLVIGTGKKITLECSQTMGHDKMYWYQQDPGMELHLIHYSYGVNSTEKGDLSSESTVSRIRTEHFPLTLESARPSHTSQYLCASRDNEQFFGPGTRLTVL.